This T cell receptor beta chain derives from a study of blood T cell repertoires in COVID-19. Study details: The United States, Italy and Spain provided the acute and convalescent COVID-19 samples. From T cells, B-cell-depleted T cells, or PBMCs came the material, which was cDNA or gDNA.

Original analysis: Reference gene primer amplification in the assay estimated nucleated cell counts. Here immunoSEQ multiplex PCR was the method, and the copy in TCRdb shows in-frame clones only, minus some. D and trimming come from the DNA, and the V and J calls and clone size come from that table. Seen here are approximately 350,000 clones, about 90% observed once, and the top ten hold roughly 3.5%. CDR3 length equals 14 residues. V dropped 3 bases and J dropped 0 bases, with 6 bases sitting between them. Germline lookup yields CDR1 LGHNT and CDR2 FRNRAP. The receptor comes from a woman aged 18-29 years who had recovered from COVID-19. The chain carries TRBV12-5 and TRBJ2-1, with unresolved D. Input material: peripheral blood. CDR3 residues: CASGFQISYNEQFF. The CDR3 bases are TGTGCTAGTGGTTTTCAGATCTCCTACAATGAGCAGTTCTTC.